This TCR beta chain was sequenced for a study of blood T cell repertoires in COVID-19. Original methodology: Amplification from reference gene primers served as the basis for estimated nucleated cell counts. Profiling relied on immunoSEQ multiplex PCR, and the TCRdb table lists in-frame clones only, not all of them. For V, J and clone size, that table is used; D and trimming come from the DNA. The sample has over 45,000 clones; 90% are singletons. Trimming pared 4 bases from V and 3 bases from J, leaving 12 bases between. The CDR3 length is 14 residues. The germline CDR1 and CDR2 sequences are SGHAT and FQNNGV.

The TCR sequence derives from a man between 65 and 85 years old with acute or convalescent COVID-19. Input material: peripheral blood. This rearrangement joins TRBV11-2 to TRBJ2-5; weak D call: TRBD2 (6 bases). CDR3 region: CASSSPGVEETQYF. The CDR3 DNA reads as TGTGCCAGCAGCTCCCCGGGGGTCGAAGAGACCCAGTACTTC.